This T cell receptor (beta chain) was sequenced for a study of T-cell reconstitution after alpha-beta-depleted transplantation in children. Study findings and constraints: Reportedly, alpha-beta T cells present about two months post-transplant originated from several hundred expanded clones of graft origin.

Unique molecular identifiers were incorporated when the TCRbeta library was constructed. TCRdb fed the PCR reads into MiXCR, producing one record per CDR3 protein. The sample shows 140,000 to 150,000 distinct CDR3 sequences, 8.8% of them seen only once. This clonotype was seen many times. Antigen unknown. The receptor was isolated from a female patient aged 2 to 10 who had a stem cell transplant for congenital amegakaryocytic thrombocytopenia, so the T cells may come from the graft donor. The material sequenced was PBMCs, mostly from graft donor cells, taken 180 days after TCRalphabeta/CD19-depleted stem cell transplant.

CDR3 sequence: CASSFHAGGMVGTGELFF. CDR3 DNA: TGTGCCAGCAGTTTCCACGCCGGAGGCATGGTCGGCACCGGGGAGCTGTTTTTT. The V call is TRBV12-3 or TRBV12-4, the J call TRBJ2-2, with a possible D match to TRBD2 (5 bases). Trimming took off 3 bases at V and 4 bases at J, with 21 bases between the two ends. The CDR3 covers 18 residues.